The 18 T cell receptor beta chains in this list originate from one sample, sequenced in a study of shared clonotypes between healthy human individuals. Only in-frame clones appear in the TCRdb table, and some are missing; sequencing was by immunoSEQ multiplex PCR. The sample has about 730,000 clones, roughly 72% seen once; the top ten hold less than 2%. The sample comprised memory CD4+ T cells sorted from blood. Subset noted: CD45RA-negative fraction. Receptor source: a woman in her twenties or thirties in good health.

The V call is TRBV7-8, the J call TRBJ2-7, with TRBD2 matching over 8 bases. The germline V gene encodes CDR1 SGHVS and CDR2 FQNEAQ. This CDR3 spans 15 amino acids. Trimming at V came to 5 bases and at J to 3 bases, leaving 9 bases not matched to a gene. The CDR3 protein is CASSTSRTSSYEQYF. In nucleotides, the CDR3 is TGTGCCAGCAGCACTAGCCGGACTAGCAGCTACGAGCAGTACTTC.

This clone came up a few times. Here the CDR3 DNA reads TGTGCCAGCAGCTTCACCCAGACAGGGACAAACGAAGCTTTCTTT. The encoded protein is CASSFTQTGTNEAFF. The J gene is TRBJ1-1, the V gene TRBV7-9; 7 bases are shared with TRBD1. This CDR3 comprises 15 residues. Germline CDR1 and CDR2: SEHNR and FQNEAQ (reference sequence). V lost 3 bases, J lost 8 bases, and 12 bases stayed unmatched. Supplemented by reference TRBV7-9 and TRBJ1-1, the full variable domain reads DTGVSQNPRHKITKRGQNVTFRCDPISEHNRLYWYRQTLGQGPEFLTYFQNEAQLEKSRLLSDRFSAERPKGSFSTLEIQRTEQGDSAMYLCASSFTQTGTNEAFFGQGTRLTVV.

V gene TRBV28 combines with J gene TRBJ1-1, with D possibly being TRBD1 (5 bases). CDR3 length equals 13 residues. V lost 7 bases to trimming and J lost 0 bases, with 9 bases between them. Per germline, CDR1 MDHEN and CDR2 SYDVKM. The CDR3: CASTGTVNTEAFF. CDR3 DNA: TGTGCCAGCACGGGGACGGTGAACACTGAAGCTTTCTTT.

With respect to this clone: The same CDR3 also results from other DNA sequences found in this sample. The DNA for the CDR3 is TGTGCCAGCAGCGCCCGCCGAAACACCGGGGAGCTGTTTTTT. Its protein product is CASSARRNTGELFF. This rearrangement joins TRBV27 to TRBJ2-2; D not resolved. This CDR3 is 14 amino acids long. V lost 6 bases, J lost 2 bases, and 10 bases lay in between. Germline values: CDR1 MNHEY, CDR2 SMNVEV (reference sequence).

The chain carries TRBV15 and TRBJ2-7; D possibly corresponds to TRBD2 (5 bases). The germline V gene encodes CDR1 LNHNV and CDR2 YYDKDF (reference sequence). CDR3 length: 15 amino acids. Trimming took off 0 bases at V and 0 bases at J, with 9 bases between the two ends. CDR3 bases: TGTGCCACCAGCAGAGAACTACTAGACTCCTACGAGCAGTACTTC. Protein product: CATSRELLDSYEQYF.

The V call is TRBV5-5, the J call TRBJ1-1; the D is unclear. Per germline, CDR1 SGHKS and CDR2 YYEKEE (reference sequence). The CDR3 has 14 amino acids. Trimming stripped 4 bases from V and 2 bases from J, with 12 bases between. CDR3 sequence: CASSAGPSNTEAFF. The CDR3 nucleotides are TGTGCCAGCAGCGCCGGACCTTCAAACACTGAAGCTTTCTTT. Based on the CDR3 plus reference TRBV5-5 and TRBJ1-1, the full variable domain is DAGVTQSPTHLIKTRGQQVTLRCSPISGHKSVSWYQQVLGQGPQFIFQYYEKEERGRGNFPDRFSARQFPNYSSELNVNALLLGDSALYLCASSAGPSNTEAFFGQGTRLTVV.

This CDR3 reads CASSPYTLLGGKTYEQYF. The CDR3 DNA reads as TGTGCCAGCAGTCCGTACACCTTACTCGGAGGGAAGACATACGAGCAGTACTTC. V gene TRBV28 combines with J gene TRBJ2-7, with a tentative D call TRBD2 (6 bases). The germline CDR1 and CDR2 sequences are MDHEN and SYDVKM. V dropped 5 bases and J dropped 4 bases, with 27 bases sitting between them. CDR3 size: 18 residues.

A remark on this clone: This probably arose from a read error, given a far larger clone one base away. The chain uses TRBV6-1 and TRBJ2-1, with 10 nucleotides matching TRBD2. CDR3 length: 15 amino acids. Trimming took 4 bases from V and 0 from J; bases not matched to a gene: 0. In germline, CDR1 is MNHNS, CDR2 SASEGT. In DNA form, the CDR3 reads TGTGCCAGCAGTGCTAGCGGGGGCTCCTACAATGAGCAGTTCTTC. Translating it yields CASSASGGSYNEQFF.

The chain employs TRBV28 and TRBJ1-1, with a possible D match to TRBD1 (5 bases). Germline V gene lookup returns CDR1 MDHEN and CDR2 SYDVKM. V lost 4 bases, J lost 4 bases, and 19 bases lay in between. The CDR3 is 16 amino acids. CDR3 nucleotide sequence: TGTGCCAGCAGTTCCCCACTCGGGGCCGGGAGCACTGAAGCTTTCTTT. Its translation is CASSSPLGAGSTEAFF.

This sequence joins TRBV13 and TRBJ2-3; 15 bases fit TRBD2. Germline V gene lookup returns CDR1 PRHDT and CDR2 FYEKMQ (reference sequence). The CDR3 is 18 residues long. V lost 5 bases and J lost 1; bases outside the gene matches: 7. The CDR3 protein is CASSPGLAGGPRTDTQYF. DNA of the CDR3: TGTGCCAGCAGCCCGGGACTAGCGGGAGGCCCCCGCACAGATACGCAGTATTTT.

The chain employs TRBV9 and TRBJ2-5, with 7 bases matching TRBD2. V shed 0 bases, J shed 5 bases, and the junction held 7 bases outside the gene matches. CDR1 and CDR2 from the germline V gene are SGDLS and YYNGEE. The CDR3 has 15 amino acids. CDR3 DNA: TGTGCCAGCAGCGTAGGACTAGCCACGATGGAGACCCAGTACTTC. As protein: CASSVGLATMETQYF.

The chain joins TRBV5-1 to TRBJ2-2; 7 bases align to TRBD2. The CDR3 consists of 18 residues. Germline lookup yields CDR1 SGHRS and CDR2 YFSETQ. V trimming: 6 bases; J trimming: 0 bases; junction bases outside the gene matches: 14. The chain's CDR3 is CASTQSWRERPNTGELFF. The CDR3 DNA follows: TGCGCCAGCACCCAGTCCTGGCGGGAGAGGCCGAACACCGGGGAGCTGTTTTTT.

The rearrangement joins TRBV6-1 to TRBJ2-7; D ambiguous. CDR1 is MNHNS, CDR2 SASEGT, per germline. The CDR3 has 13 residues. Trimming stripped 1 base from V and 5 bases from J, with 9 bases between. CDR3 in DNA: TGTGCCAGCAGTGAAGTTGCAAGGGACGAGCAGTACTTC. As protein: CASSEVARDEQYF.

The V gene is TRBV5-5, the J gene TRBJ2-5, with no clear D. The germline V gene has CDR1 SGHKS and CDR2 YYEKEE (reference sequence). V was shortened by 0 bases and J by 5 bases, with 20 bases between the two germline ends. This CDR3 has 17 amino acids. The CDR3 DNA reads as TGTGCCAGCAGCTTGGCCCTAGATTGGGCAGGAAGGGAGACCCAGTACTTC. It codes for CASSLALDWAGRETQYF.

The chain is built from TRBV13 and TRBJ2-7; TRBD2 matches at 9 bases. The CDR3 is 17 amino acids. V was clipped by 2 bases and J by 3 bases; unmatched bases: 11. The germline V gene has CDR1 PRHDT and CDR2 FYEKMQ (reference sequence). The CDR3: CASSLTTSGLLLYEQYF. The CDR3, as DNA: TGTGCCAGCAGCTTAACAACTAGCGGGTTGTTACTCTACGAGCAGTACTTC.

In DNA, the CDR3 is TGTGCCAGCTCACCCGGGCCGGGGACAGCCCTTTTTAGCAATCAGCCCCAGCATTTT. Protein: CASSPGPGTALFSNQPQHF. V and J are TRBV18 and TRBJ1-5, with TRBD1 matching over 7 bases. V lost 3 bases, J lost 0 bases, and 14 bases stayed unmatched. Germline V gene lookup returns CDR1 KGHSH and CDR2 LQKENI. The CDR3 is 19 amino acids.

The CDR3 sequence is CASSPGHPHTDTQYF. The CDR3 coding sequence is TGCGCCAGCAGCCCCGGACACCCCCACACAGATACGCAGTATTTT. V gene TRBV5-1 combines with J gene TRBJ2-3; D is possibly TRBD1 (5 bases). The CDR3 sequence is 15 residues long. Trimming left V 4 bases short and J 2 bases short, with 14 bases between. CDR1 is SGHRS and CDR2 is YFSETQ in the germline V gene.

This clone has a single count. The rearrangement uses TRBV20-1 and TRBJ2-5, with TRBD1 as a possible D gene (5 bases). Trimming left V 8 bases short and J 2 bases short, with 9 bases between. There are 11 residues in the CDR3. CDR1 and CDR2 from the germline V gene are DFQATT and SNEGSKA (reference sequence). For the CDR3, the DNA is TGCAGTACAGGATCACAAGAGACCCAGTACTTC. This sequence encodes CSTGSQETQYF.